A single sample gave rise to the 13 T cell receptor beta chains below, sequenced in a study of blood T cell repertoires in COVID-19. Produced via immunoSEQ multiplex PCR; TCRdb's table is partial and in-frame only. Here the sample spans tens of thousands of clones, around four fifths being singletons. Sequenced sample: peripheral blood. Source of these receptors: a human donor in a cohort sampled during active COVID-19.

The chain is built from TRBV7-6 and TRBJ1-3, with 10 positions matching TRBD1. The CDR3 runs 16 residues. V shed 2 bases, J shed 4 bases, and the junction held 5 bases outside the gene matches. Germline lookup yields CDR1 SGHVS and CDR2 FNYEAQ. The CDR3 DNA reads TGTGCCAGCAGCTTACGACAGGGGGCAGCGGGAAACACCATATATTTT. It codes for CASSLRQGAAGNTIYF.

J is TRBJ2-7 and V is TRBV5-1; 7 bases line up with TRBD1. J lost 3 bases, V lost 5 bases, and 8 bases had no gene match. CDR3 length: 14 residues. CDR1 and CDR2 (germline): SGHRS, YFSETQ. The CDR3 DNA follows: TGCGCCAGCAGTTCGGGACAGACAAACTACGAGCAGTACTTC. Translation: CASSSGQTNYEQYF.

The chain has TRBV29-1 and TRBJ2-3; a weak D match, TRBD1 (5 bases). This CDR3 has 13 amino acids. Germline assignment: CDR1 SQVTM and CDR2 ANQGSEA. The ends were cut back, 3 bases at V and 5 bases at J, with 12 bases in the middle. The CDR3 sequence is CSVDGSGLDTQYF. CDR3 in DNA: TGCAGCGTTGATGGGTCAGGGTTAGATACGCAGTATTTT.

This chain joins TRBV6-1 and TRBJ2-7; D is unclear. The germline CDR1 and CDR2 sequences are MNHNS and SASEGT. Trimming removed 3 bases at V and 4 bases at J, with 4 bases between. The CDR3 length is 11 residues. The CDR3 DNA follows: TGTGCCAGCAGTGAGACTTACGAGCAGTACTTC. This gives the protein CASSETYEQYF.

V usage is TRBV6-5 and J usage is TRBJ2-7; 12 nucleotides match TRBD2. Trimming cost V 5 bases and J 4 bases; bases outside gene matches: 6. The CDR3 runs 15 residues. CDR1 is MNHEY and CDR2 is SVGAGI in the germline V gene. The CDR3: CASSLAGGVFYEQYF. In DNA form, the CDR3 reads TGTGCCAGCAGTCTAGCGGGGGGGGTCTTTTACGAGCAGTACTTC.

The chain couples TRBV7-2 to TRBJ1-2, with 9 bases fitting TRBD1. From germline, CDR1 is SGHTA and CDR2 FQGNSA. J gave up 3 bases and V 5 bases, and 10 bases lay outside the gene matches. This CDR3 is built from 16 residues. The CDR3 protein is CASSPPPGQGYYGYTF. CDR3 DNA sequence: TGTGCCAGCAGCCCACCCCCGGGACAGGGTTACTATGGCTACACCTTC. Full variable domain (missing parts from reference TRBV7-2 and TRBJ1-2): GAGVSQSPSNKVTEKGKDVELRCDPISGHTALYWYRQSLGQGLEFLIYFQGNSAPDKSGLPSDRFSAERTGGSVSTLTIQRTQQEDSAVYLCASSPPPGQGYYGYTFGSGTRLTVV.

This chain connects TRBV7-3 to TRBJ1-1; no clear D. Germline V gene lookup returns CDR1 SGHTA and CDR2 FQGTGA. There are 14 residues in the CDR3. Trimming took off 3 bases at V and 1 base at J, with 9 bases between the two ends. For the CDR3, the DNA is TGTGCCAGCAGCTTGGCCCCAGGGAACACTGAAGCTTTCTTT. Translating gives CASSLAPGNTEAFF.

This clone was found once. The CDR3 loop reads CSLVAGGYTDTQYF. CDR3 bases: TGCAGCTTAGTAGCGGGAGGCTACACAGATACGCAGTATTTT. The chain carries TRBV29-1 and TRBJ2-3; 10 bases line up with TRBD2. Germline CDR1 reads SQVTM; CDR2 reads ANQGSEA. The junction had 7 bases not matched to a gene; V was cut back by 8 bases and J by 2 bases. This CDR3 region has 14 residues.

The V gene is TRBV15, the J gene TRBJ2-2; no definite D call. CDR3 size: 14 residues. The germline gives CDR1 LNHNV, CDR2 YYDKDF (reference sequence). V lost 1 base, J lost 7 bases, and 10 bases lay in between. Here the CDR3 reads CATSRGGANGELFF. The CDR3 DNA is TGTGCCACCAGCAGAGGTGGAGCCAACGGGGAGCTGTTTTTT.

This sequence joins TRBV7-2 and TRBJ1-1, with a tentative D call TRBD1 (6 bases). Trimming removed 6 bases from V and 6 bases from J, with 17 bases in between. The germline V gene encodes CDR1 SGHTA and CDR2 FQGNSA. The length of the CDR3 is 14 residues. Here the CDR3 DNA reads TGTGCCAGCAGACCAAACCCAGGGGTGGCTGAAGCTTTCTTT. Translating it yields CASRPNPGVAEAFF.

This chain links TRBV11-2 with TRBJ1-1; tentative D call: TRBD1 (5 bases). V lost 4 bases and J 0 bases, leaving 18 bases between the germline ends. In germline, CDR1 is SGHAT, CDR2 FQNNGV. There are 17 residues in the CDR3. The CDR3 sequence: CASSSRGGGGVNTEAFF. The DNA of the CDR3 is TGTGCCAGCAGCTCCCGGGGTGGGGGAGGGGTGAACACTGAAGCTTTCTTT.

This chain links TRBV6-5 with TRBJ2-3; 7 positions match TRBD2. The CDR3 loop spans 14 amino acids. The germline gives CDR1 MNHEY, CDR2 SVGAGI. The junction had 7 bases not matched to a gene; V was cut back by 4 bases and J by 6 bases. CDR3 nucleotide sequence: TGTGCCAGCAGTTCCGGGACTATCGCGGATACGCAGTATTTT. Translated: CASSSGTIADTQYF.

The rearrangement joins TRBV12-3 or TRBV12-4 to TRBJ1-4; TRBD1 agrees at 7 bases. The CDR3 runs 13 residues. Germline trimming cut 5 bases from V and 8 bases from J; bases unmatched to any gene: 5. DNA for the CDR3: TGTGCCAGCAGTATCCGGGACAGAGAAAAACTGTTTTTT. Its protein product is CASSIRDREKLFF.